The clone carrying this T cell receptor beta chain was counted ten times or more. The antigen remains unidentified. CDR1 and CDR2 (germline): MNHNS, SASEGT. The CDR3 consists of 15 residues. The ends lost 7 bases at V and 3 bases at J; junction bases unmatched: 12. Quantitative barcoded 5'-RACE was used to prepare TCR beta libraries. TCRdb re-analysed the 5' RACE reads in MiXCR, keeping a single row per CDR3 protein. Seen here are some 220,000 distinct CDR3 sequences, approximately 7.6% observed once, and the top ten hold 4% to 5%. This sample was taken from a study of CD8 T cells in ankylosing spondylitis. Study observations and caveats: The study looked at matched synovial fluid samples from ankylosing spondylitis patients. Disease-linked clones were reported to be significantly enriched there. One TCR beta motif, made up of seven to nine highly homologous variants, appeared characteristic of ankylosing spondylitis blood.

Sequenced material: blood, either unsorted or a sorted T cell fraction (not recorded which). This rearrangement joins TRBV6-1 to TRBJ2-7, with TRBD2 matching 7 bases. The clonotype was recovered from a female donor with ankylosing spondylitis or in good health (not recorded which). CDR3 amino acids: CASKYAGEPIYEQYF. In nucleotides, the CDR3 is TGTGCCAGCAAATACGCGGGAGAGCCGATCTACGAGCAGTACTTC.